The T cell receptor (beta chain) described here comes from a study of blood T cell repertoires in COVID-19. About the study: Nucleic acid was either cDNA or gDNA, and it came from T cells, B-cell-depleted T cells, or PBMCs.

V gave up 5 bases and J gave up 5 bases, with 18 bases separating them. The CDR3 length is 15 residues. CDR1 and CDR2 from the germline V gene are SGHTA and FQGNSA. This clone was found once. Authors' data handling: The assay estimated nucleated cells by amplifying reference gene primers. Assay: immunoSEQ multiplex PCR; the TCRdb copy retains only in-frame clones and omits some. That table is the source of V, J and clone size, and D and trimming were worked out from the DNA. Altogether fewer than 350,000 clones are present, around 81% being singletons, with the ten largest covering 2.5% to 3.5%. The sequenced material came from peripheral blood. The chain links TRBV7-2 to TRBJ2-5, with a possible D match to TRBD2 (7 bases). The receptor was isolated from a woman between 55 and 75 years old with active or convalescent COVID-19. CDR3 in amino acids: CASSNLGGGRETQYF. As DNA, the CDR3 is TGTGCCAGCAGCAACCTAGGGGGGGGCAGGGAGACCCAGTACTTC. The complete variable domain, with remaining parts taken from reference TRBV7-2 and TRBJ2-5, reads GAGVSQSPSNKVTEKGKDVELRCDPISGHTALYWYRQSLGQGLEFLIYFQGNSAPDKSGLPSDRFSAERTGGSVSTLTIQRTQQEDSAVYLCASSNLGGGRETQYFGPGTRLLVL.